The T cell receptor (beta chain) under discussion was sequenced for a study of cytotoxic CD8 clonotypes in ibrutinib-treated CLL. This clone was seen only a few times. Its antigen remains unidentified. Study results and limitations: Progressing and sustained-remission patients had different sampling times. At baseline, clonality was higher than in age-matched healthy donors and correlated with CD8+ counts.

The germline V gene encodes CDR1 MNHEY and CDR2 SMNVEV (reference sequence). The CDR3 has 14 amino acids. V dropped 0 bases and J dropped 2 bases, with 7 bases sitting between them. Sequencing was performed with immunoSEQ multiplex PCR; in TCRdb, only in-frame clones are kept and a portion is missing. Of around 310,000 clones in the sample, 80% were seen once. This TCR was sampled from a human donor with chronic lymphocytic leukemia. The chain joins TRBV27 to TRBJ2-5; D is uncertain. The specimen was PBMCs, collected before ibrutinib treatment. CDR3 in amino acids: CASSLSLSQETQYF. The CDR3 coding sequence is TGTGCCAGCAGTTTATCGCTAAGTCAAGAGACCCAGTACTTC.